This is a list of T cell receptor beta chains from one sample in a study of cytomegalovirus exposure and HLA in healthy donors. Profiling relied on immunoSEQ multiplex PCR, and the TCRdb table lists in-frame clones only, not all of them. This sample contains 150,000 or so clones. The sample consisted of PBMCs. These receptors all come from a woman between 40 and 55 years old in good health and CMV-seropositive. The CDR3 runs from the conserved cysteine through the conserved F or W.

TRBV29-1	TRBJ2-7	CSVEGQGMTSGHSYEQYF
TRBV7-3	TRBJ2-3	CASSLTSDTQYF
TRBV27	TRBJ2-2	CASSRLSSSGSTGELFF
TRBV29-1	TRBJ2-7	CSVVGLAGPYEQYF
TRBV19	TRBJ2-3	CASSVGTAGGRTDTQYF
TRBV6-5	TRBJ2-2	CASRTGTSVGELFF
TRBV11-3	TRBJ1-1	CASSLTGKNTEAFF
TRBV30	TRBJ1-2	CASTGTYGYTF
TRBV4-1	TRBJ1-1	CASSQGQGRTEAFF
TRBV9	TRBJ2-1	CASSGPGLAGEQFF
TRBV7-2	TRBJ1-4	CASSLGSPVQGEKLFF
TRBV9	TRBJ2-3	CASSLRTSGTDTQYF
TRBV25-1	TRBJ2-3	CASSGQGAKKDTQYF
TRBV4-3	TRBJ2-7	CASSQSGDGDEQYF
TRBV7-8	TRBJ2-7	CASSLEARAYEQYF
TRBV4-1	TRBJ2-7	CASSSGLAGEVYEQYF
TRBV4-3	TRBJ1-2	CASSQDHLAGGRYGYTF
TRBV27	TRBJ1-1	CASSLYVDRKNTEAFF
TRBV11-2	TRBJ1-3	CASSSGFISGNTIYF
TRBV30	TRBJ2-2	CAWSRGGPATGELFF
TRBV4-3	TRBJ2-1	CASSRALAGEYNEQFF
TRBV6-6	TRBJ2-1	CASSWSGDSYNEQFF
TRBV4-3	TRBJ2-1	CASSQGVAGALDEQFF